This T cell receptor (beta chain) was captured in a study of blood T cell repertoires in COVID-19. This clone has just one count. Germline V gene sequence: CDR1 MGHDK, CDR2 SYGVNS. The CDR3 spans 15 residues. Unmatched junction bases numbered 5, after V lost 2 bases and J lost 9 bases. Profiling relied on immunoSEQ multiplex PCR, and the TCRdb table lists in-frame clones only, not all of them. In the table there are around 110,000 clones, about 80% of which are singletons. This clonotype was sampled from a man between 65 and 85 years old with active or convalescent COVID-19. The rearrangement links TRBV25-1 to TRBJ2-1; 12 nucleotides match TRBD2. The sequenced sample was peripheral blood. The CDR3 coding sequence is TGTGCCAGCAGTGAACCCCTGACTAGCGGGGGTGAGCAGTTCTTC. Translating gives CASSEPLTSGGEQFF.